The rows below give T cell receptor beta chains drawn from one sample of a study of control samples from healthy donors and cancer patients. Data came from immunoSEQ multiplex PCR; TCRdb stores just in-frame clones and leaves some out. This table holds fewer than 300,000 clones, almost 85% found once. The specimen was PBMCs. All receptors come from a woman in her sixties or seventies with lung cancer. CDR3s include the opening cysteine and the closing phenylalanine or tryptophan. D genes are given only for firm matches. A clone size is listed for some rows: how often the clone was seen (once, few, many), or a class if it is expanded.

abundance	j_gene	v_gene	d_gene	CDR3aa	CDR3nt
NA	TRBJ2-5	TRBV29-1	NA	CSVAGSPKRYTETQYF	TGCAGCGTTGCGGGCAGCCCAAAGCGATATACAGAGACCCAGTACTTC
NA	TRBJ1-2	TRBV3-1/TRBV3-2	TRBD1	CASSLGQGASGYTF	TGTGCCAGCAGCCTGGGACAGGGGGCAAGTGGCTACACCTTC
NA	TRBJ1-1	TRBV7-2	NA	CASSRPGGTEAFF	TGTGCCAGCAGTAGACCGGGGGGAACTGAAGCTTTCTTT
NA	TRBJ2-7	TRBV28	TRBD1	CASRLGQGQTYEQYF	TGTGCCAGCAGGCTTGGACAGGGACAAACCTACGAGCAGTACTTC
many	TRBJ2-1	TRBV24-1	TRBD2	CATSDSSGLAYPYNEQFF	TGTGCCACCAGTGATTCTTCGGGACTAGCGTATCCCTACAATGAGCAGTTCTTC
NA	TRBJ1-3	TRBV20-1	NA	CSALQGNTIYF	TGCAGTGCGCTACAGGGAAACACCATATATTTT
NA	TRBJ2-7	TRBV5-8	NA	CASSWRGRGEQYF	TGTGCCAGCAGCTGGAGGGGAAGGGGCGAGCAGTACTTC
few	TRBJ2-3	TRBV9	NA	CASSARGGPQGADTQYF	TGTGCCAGCAGCGCGAGAGGGGGACCTCAGGGAGCAGATACGCAGTATTTT
few	TRBJ1-2	TRBV11-2	NA	CASSLPGKYGYTF	TGTGCCAGCAGCTTACCAGGGAAATATGGCTACACCTTC
NA	TRBJ1-1	TRBV7-2	NA	CASSFNKGYEAFF	TGTGCCAGCAGCTTCAATAAGGGTTATGAAGCTTTCTTT